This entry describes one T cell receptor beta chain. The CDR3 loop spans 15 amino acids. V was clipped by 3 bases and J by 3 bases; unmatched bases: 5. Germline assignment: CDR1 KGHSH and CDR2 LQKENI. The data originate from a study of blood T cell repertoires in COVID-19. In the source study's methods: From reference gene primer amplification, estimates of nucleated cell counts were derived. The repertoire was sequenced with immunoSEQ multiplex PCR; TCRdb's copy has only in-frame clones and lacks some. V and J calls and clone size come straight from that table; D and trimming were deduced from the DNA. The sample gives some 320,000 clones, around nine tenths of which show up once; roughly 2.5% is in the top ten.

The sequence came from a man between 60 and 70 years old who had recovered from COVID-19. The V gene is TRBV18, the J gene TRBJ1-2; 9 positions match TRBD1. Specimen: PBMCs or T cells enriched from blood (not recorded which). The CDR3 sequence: CASSPRQGGDYGYTF. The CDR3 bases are TGTGCCAGCTCACCTCGACAGGGGGGTGACTATGGCTACACCTTC.